This T cell receptor (beta chain) was observed in a study of blood T cell repertoires in COVID-19. Profiling relied on immunoSEQ multiplex PCR, and the TCRdb table lists in-frame clones only, not all of them. The table lists 180,000 or so clones, approximately 87% of them singletons. The CDR3 extends over 13 amino acids. The V end was cut by 1 base, the J end by 5 bases, with 8 bases between. The germline V gene has CDR1 SEHNR and CDR2 FQNEAQ (reference sequence). The sample comprised peripheral blood. This TCR was recovered from a woman aged 55-70 years with COVID-19, enrolled during active disease. The V and J genes are TRBV7-9 and TRBJ1-1, with D hard to call. The CDR3, as DNA: TGTGCCAGCAGCTTAGTAAGAGATACTGAAGCTTTCTTT. Translating gives CASSLVRDTEAFF.